The 2 T cell receptor beta chains reported below all come from one sample, sequenced in a study of cytomegalovirus exposure and HLA in healthy donors. Measured with immunoSEQ multiplex PCR; TCRdb has only the in-frame clones, and not every one. The sample gives approximately 65,000 clones, around 93% of which show up once; 0.9% to 1.2% is in the top ten. The specimen sequenced was PBMCs. These TCRs come from a woman aged 18-29 years in good health and CMV-seronegative.

The chain uses TRBV6-1 and TRBJ2-1; possibly TRBD2 for D (7 bases). The CDR3 runs to 14 residues. Trimming left V 3 bases short and J 9 bases short, with 15 bases between. Germline CDR1 is MNHNS and CDR2 is SASEGT. CDR3 nucleotides: TGTGCCAGCAGTGATGGATTAGGGGGGGGTGAGCAGTTCTTC. As protein: CASSDGLGGGEQFF.

J is TRBJ2-5 and V is TRBV7-2; weak D call: TRBD1 (6 bases). V was cut by 3 bases and J by 4 bases, with 15 bases left in between. The CDR3 length is 15 residues. CDR1 and CDR2 (germline): SGHTA, FQGNSA. The CDR3 DNA is TGTGCCAGCAGCTTCGGCCAGGGGAAAGGAGAGACCCAGTACTTC. Translated: CASSFGQGKGETQYF.